The rows below give T cell receptor beta chains drawn from one sample of a study of T cells in tuberculosis. Using immunoSEQ multiplex PCR, the repertoire was profiled, and TCRdb retains in-frame clones only, with some absent. The sample lists 55,000 to 70,000 clones, 80% to 85% seen once, with around 13% in the top ten. The sequenced sample consisted of CD1b-GMM tetramer-negative cells sorted from PBMCs. The receptor source for this set is an adult woman with latent tuberculosis. The CDR3 runs from the conserved cysteine through the conserved F or W. The order of the fields is clone size, J gene, V gene, CDR3 protein. Clone size is given for some rows only: seen once, a few or many times, or a class if the clone is expanded.

- TRBJ2-7 TRBV9 CASSVGLAGTYEQYF
- TRBJ1-6 TRBV14 CASSQDTRSPLHF
- - TRBV7-8 CASSPGWGTPGEQYF
few TRBJ1-3 TRBV6-6 CASSEGSPSGNTIYF
- TRBJ2-3 TRBV5-1 CASSLPSGGADTQYF
- TRBJ2-4 TRBV19 CASRPRGREDIQYF
once TRBJ2-5 TRBV11-2 CASSFTGTGSQETQYF
- TRBJ2-3 TRBV2 CAGGTASTDTQYF
- TRBJ2-7 TRBV7-8 CASSLVPQGEQYF
- TRBJ2-2 TRBV7-3 CASGEGLSTGELFF
- TRBJ2-7 TRBV28 CASRGSTGVQAGQYF
- TRBJ1-3 TRBV18 CASSELRQTYSGNTIYF
- TRBJ2-1 TRBV6-5 CASSYSVAGGPGQFF